This TCR beta chain was captured in a study of blood T cells in healthy people across ages. In this sample, this clonotype turned up a few times. J gave up 4 bases and V 2 bases, and 8 bases lay outside the gene matches. Germline CDR1 reads MDHEN; CDR2 reads SYDVKM. This CDR3 comprises 16 residues. Primers used in a second PCR of about 6 to 11 cycles were a sample-barcoded 5' primer and a J-beta primer mix. Via MiXCR, TCRdb re-called the 5' RACE reads, giving one row per CDR3 protein. The profile shows about 290,000 distinct CDR3 sequences, around 30% of them singletons. V gene TRBV28 combines with J gene TRBJ1-2, with 9 bases fitting TRBD1. The receptor was derived from a woman in her sixties or seventies in good health. The sequencing sample was made of blood. The CDR3 protein is CASSLPRQGGSYGYTF. In DNA form, the CDR3 reads TGTGCCAGCAGTTTACCTAGACAGGGGGGATCCTATGGCTACACCTTC.